This T cell receptor beta chain came from a study of Ad26.COV2.S vaccination and SARS-CoV-2 variants. Study-level findings and limits: While placebo recipients had lower spike-specific TCR breadth, vaccine recipients had more. Responses of spike-specific T cells (both CD8+ and CD4+) reportedly showed substantial breadth after vaccination. The TCR breadth and depth analyses may have understated or missed part of the total T cell responses.

With respect to this clone: The antigen is unknown.

CDR1 and CDR2 from the germline V gene are MDHEN and SYDVKM. V lost 5 bases and J lost 9, with 19 bases in between. CDR3 length equals 14 residues. Libraries were prepared by immunoSEQ multiplex PCR; TCRdb keeps only in-frame clonotypes and omits some of them. The table has more than 85,000 clones, around 80% seen once. The rearrangement joins TRBV28 to TRBJ1-1; D possibly corresponds to TRBD1 (6 bases). The sequenced sample was peripheral blood, obtained after recovery from COVID-19. The clonotype comes from a human donor who had recovered from COVID-19. DNA of the CDR3: TGTGCCAGCAGTGGGGGGGGCCCAATGGCGAAAGCTTTCTTT. Amino acid sequence: CASSGGGPMAKAFF. Complete variable domain (other parts from reference TRBV28 and TRBJ1-1): DVKVTQSSRYLVKRTGEKVFLECVQDMDHENMFWYRQDPGLGLRLIYFSYDVKMKEKGDIPEGYSVSREKKERFSLILESASTNQTSMYLCASSGGGPMAKAFFGQGTRLTVV.